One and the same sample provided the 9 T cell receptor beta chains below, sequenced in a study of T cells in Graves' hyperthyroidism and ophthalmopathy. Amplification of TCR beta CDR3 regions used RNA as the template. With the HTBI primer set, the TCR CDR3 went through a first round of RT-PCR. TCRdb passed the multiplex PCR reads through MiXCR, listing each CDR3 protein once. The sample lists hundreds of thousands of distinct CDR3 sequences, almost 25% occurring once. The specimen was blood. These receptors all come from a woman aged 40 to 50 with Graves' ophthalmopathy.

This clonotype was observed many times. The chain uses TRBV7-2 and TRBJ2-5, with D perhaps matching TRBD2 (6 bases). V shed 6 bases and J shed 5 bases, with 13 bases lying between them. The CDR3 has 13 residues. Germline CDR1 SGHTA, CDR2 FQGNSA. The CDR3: CASSLGGWETQYF. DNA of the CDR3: TGTGCCAGCAGTTTGGGGGGTTGGGAGACCCAGTACTTC.

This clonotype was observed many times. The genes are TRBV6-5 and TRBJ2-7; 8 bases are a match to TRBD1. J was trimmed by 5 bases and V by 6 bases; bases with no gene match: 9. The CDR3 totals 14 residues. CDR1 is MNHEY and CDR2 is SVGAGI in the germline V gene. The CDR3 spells CASRYMTGVDEQYF. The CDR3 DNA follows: TGTGCCAGCAGGTATATGACAGGGGTCGACGAGCAGTACTTC.

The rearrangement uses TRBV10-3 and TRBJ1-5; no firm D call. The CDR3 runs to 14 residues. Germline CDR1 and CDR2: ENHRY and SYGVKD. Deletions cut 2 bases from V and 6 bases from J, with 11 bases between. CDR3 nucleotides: TGTGCCATCAGTGAGGATCGGGAGGGTCAGCCCCAGCATTTT. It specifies CAISEDREGQPQHF.

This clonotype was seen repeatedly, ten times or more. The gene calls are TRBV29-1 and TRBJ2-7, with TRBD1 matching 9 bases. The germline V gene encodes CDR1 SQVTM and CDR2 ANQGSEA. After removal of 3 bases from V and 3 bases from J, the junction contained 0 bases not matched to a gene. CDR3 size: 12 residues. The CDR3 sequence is CSVEGQGYEQYF. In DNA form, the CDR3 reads TGCAGCGTTGAGGGACAGGGCTACGAGCAGTACTTC.

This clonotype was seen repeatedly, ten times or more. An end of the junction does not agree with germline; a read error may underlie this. The CDR3 region has the DNA TGCAGTGCTTCCCAGGGGCACGGGCCCTCCTACGAACAGTACTTC. Its translation is CSASQGHGPSYEQYF. The rearrangement links TRBV20-1 to TRBJ2-7; TRBD1 might be the D (6 bases). CDR3 size: 15 residues. CDR1 and CDR2 (germline): DFQATT, SNEGSKA (reference sequence).

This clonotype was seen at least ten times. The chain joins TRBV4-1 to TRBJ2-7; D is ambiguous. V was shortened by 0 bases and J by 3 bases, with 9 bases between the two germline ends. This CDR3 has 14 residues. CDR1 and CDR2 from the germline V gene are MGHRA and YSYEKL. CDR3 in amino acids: CASSQDYSVYEQYF. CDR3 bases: TGCGCCAGCAGCCAAGATTATTCCGTCTACGAGCAGTACTTC.

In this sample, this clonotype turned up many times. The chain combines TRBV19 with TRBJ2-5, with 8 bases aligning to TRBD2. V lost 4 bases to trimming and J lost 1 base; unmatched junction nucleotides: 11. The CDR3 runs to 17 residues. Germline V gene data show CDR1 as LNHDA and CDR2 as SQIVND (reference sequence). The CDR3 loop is CASSSHSGRDIQETQYF. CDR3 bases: TGTGCCAGTAGTAGCCACAGCGGGAGAGACATCCAAGAGACCCAGTACTTC.

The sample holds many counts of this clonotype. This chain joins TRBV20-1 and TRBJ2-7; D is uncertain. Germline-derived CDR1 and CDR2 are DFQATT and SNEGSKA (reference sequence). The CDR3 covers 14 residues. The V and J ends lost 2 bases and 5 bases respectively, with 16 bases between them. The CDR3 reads CSARRLETRNEQYF. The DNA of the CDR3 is TGCAGTGCTAGAAGGCTAGAAACAAGAAACGAGCAGTACTTC.

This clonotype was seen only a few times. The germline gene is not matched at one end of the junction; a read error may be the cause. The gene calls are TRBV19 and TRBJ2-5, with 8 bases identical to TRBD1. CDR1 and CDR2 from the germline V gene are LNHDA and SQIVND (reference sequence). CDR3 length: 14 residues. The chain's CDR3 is CASRRTGNQETLYF. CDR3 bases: TGTGCCAGTAGAAGGACAGGGAACCAAGAGACCCTGTACTTC.